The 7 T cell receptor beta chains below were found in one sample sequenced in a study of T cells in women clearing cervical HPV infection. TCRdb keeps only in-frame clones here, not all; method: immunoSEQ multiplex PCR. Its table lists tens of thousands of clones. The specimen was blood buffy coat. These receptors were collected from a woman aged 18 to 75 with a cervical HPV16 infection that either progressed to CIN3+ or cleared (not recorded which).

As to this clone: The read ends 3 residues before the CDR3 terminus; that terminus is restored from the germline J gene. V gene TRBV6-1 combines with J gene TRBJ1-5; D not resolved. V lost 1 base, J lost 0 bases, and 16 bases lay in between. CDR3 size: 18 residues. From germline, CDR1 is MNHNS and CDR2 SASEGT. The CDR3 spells CASSEGVPGPISNQPQHF. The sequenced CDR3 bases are TGTGCCAGCAGTGAAGGCGTGCCGGGTCCCATTAGCAATCAGCCC.

The CDR3 here is CSAWDRLSSPLHF. The part of the CDR3 DNA that was read is TGCAGTGCCTGGGACAGGTTAAGTTCACCC. V usage is TRBV20-1 and J usage is TRBJ1-6, with 8 positions matching TRBD1. The read ends 3 residues shy of where the CDR3 ends; the end is completed using the germline J gene. Germline values: CDR1 DFQATT, CDR2 SNEGSKA (reference sequence). This CDR3 has 13 residues. V was clipped by 6 bases and J by 9 bases; unmatched bases: 7.

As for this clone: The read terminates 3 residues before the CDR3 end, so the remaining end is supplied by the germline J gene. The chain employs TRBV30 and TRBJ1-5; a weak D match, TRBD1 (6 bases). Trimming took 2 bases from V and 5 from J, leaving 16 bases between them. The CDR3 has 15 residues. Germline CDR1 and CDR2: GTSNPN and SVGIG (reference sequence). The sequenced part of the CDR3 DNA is TGTGCCTGGAGTCGGCAACAGGGTCTTCATCAGCCC. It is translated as CAWSRQQGLHQP. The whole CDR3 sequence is CAWSRQQGLHQPQHF.

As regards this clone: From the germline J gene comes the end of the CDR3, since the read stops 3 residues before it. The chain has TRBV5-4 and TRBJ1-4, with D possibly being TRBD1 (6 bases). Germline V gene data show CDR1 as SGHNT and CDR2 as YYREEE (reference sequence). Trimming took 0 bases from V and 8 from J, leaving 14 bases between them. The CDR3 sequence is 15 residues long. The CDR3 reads CASSLVGGTPEKLFF. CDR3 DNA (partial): TGTGCCAGCAGCTTGGTCGGCGGGACACCCGAAAAA.

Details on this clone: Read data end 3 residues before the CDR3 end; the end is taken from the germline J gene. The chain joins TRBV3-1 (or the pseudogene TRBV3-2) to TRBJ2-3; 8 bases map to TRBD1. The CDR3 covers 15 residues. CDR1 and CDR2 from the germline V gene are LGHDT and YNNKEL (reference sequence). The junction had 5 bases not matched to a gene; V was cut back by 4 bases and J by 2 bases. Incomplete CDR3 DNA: TGTGCCAGCAGCCCCGGGACAGGAGTCACAGATACG. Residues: CASSPGTGVTDT. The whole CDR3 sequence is CASSPGTGVTDTQYF.

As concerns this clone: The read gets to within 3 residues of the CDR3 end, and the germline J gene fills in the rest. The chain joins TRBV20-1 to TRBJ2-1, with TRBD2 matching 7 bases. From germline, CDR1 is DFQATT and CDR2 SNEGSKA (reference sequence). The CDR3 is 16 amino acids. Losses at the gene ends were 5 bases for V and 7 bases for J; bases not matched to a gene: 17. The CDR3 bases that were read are TGCAGTGCTCTCCTCGGATCGGGGGGTCTGAAAAATGAG. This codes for CSALLGSGGLKNE. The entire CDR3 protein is CSALLGSGGLKNEQFF.

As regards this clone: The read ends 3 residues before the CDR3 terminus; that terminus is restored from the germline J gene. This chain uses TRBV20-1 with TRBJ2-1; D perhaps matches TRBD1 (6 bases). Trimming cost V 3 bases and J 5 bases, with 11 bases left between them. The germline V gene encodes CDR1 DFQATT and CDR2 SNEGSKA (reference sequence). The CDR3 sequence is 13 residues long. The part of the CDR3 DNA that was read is TGCAGTGCTAGGGGGCACAGGGACAATGAG. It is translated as CSARGHRDNE. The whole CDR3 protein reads CSARGHRDNEQFF.